This passage covers 29 T cell receptor beta chains from one sample sequenced in a study of blood T cells in healthy people across ages. Next came a second PCR, run for about 7 to 12 cycles, which used a sample-barcoded 5' primer along with a J-beta primer mix. A single record per CDR3 protein comes from TCRdb applying MiXCR to the 5' RACE reads. The repertoire holds more than 800,000 distinct CDR3 sequences, with about 30% as singletons. Sequencing was done on a sample of blood. These receptor sequences come from a woman at least 80 years old in good health.

J is TRBJ1-2 and V is TRBV11-2, with 9 bases that match TRBD1. The CDR3 consists of 15 residues. V lost 5 bases and J lost 4; bases outside the gene matches: 8. The germline gives CDR1 SGHAT, CDR2 FQNNGV. The CDR3 sequence is CASSRGQGSTYGYTF. The CDR3 coding sequence is TGTGCCAGCAGCCGCGGACAGGGGTCGACCTATGGCTACACCTTC.

This rearrangement joins TRBV21-1 to TRBJ2-3; the table's D call, TRBD1, was not checked against the DNA. TRBV21-1 is tagged as a pseudogene. The CDR3 extends over 16 amino acids. CDR3 sequence reads: CASSKVSRGSGDTQYF. In DNA form, the CDR3 reads TGTGCCAGCAGCAAAGTTAGTAGGGGATCCGGGGATACGCAGTATTTT.

The chain joins TRBV20-1 to TRBJ1-1, with TRBD1 as a possible D gene (6 bases). The CDR3 runs 13 residues. Germline CDR1 is DFQATT and CDR2 is SNEGSKA (reference sequence). With 3 bases removed from V and 8 bases from J, the gap between germline ends came to 16 bases. CDR3 sequence: CSARDENRVEAFF. For the CDR3, the DNA is TGCAGTGCTAGGGATGAAAACAGGGTCGAAGCTTTCTTT.

This clonotype was picked up many times. V usage is TRBV7-2 and J usage is TRBJ2-4; 8 bases are a match to TRBD2. The V and J ends lost 2 bases and 0 bases, in that order; junction bases with no gene match: 3. Germline CDR1 reads SGHTA; CDR2 reads FQGNSA. The CDR3 totals 16 residues. The CDR3 region has the DNA TGTGCCAGCAGCTTATTCGGGGGGGTAGCCAAAAACATTCAGTACTTC. It translates to CASSLFGGVAKNIQYF.

Comment on this clonotype: This may come from a read error, since a much larger clone is one base off. The gene calls are TRBV5-1 and TRBJ2-5; D is ambiguous. The CDR3 consists of 14 residues. Germline CDR1 reads SGHRS; CDR2 reads YFSETQ. The CDR3 sequence: CASSLGTTQGTQYF. In DNA form, the CDR3 reads TGCGCCAGCAGCTTGGGGACGACTCAAGGGACCCAGTACTTC.

This clonotype came up many times. The chain links TRBV5-5 to TRBJ2-3, with 7 bases that match TRBD2. This CDR3 comprises 15 residues. Per the germline V gene, CDR1 is SGHKS and CDR2 is YYEKEE (reference sequence). The ends lost 4 bases at V and 2 bases at J; junction bases unmatched: 7. The CDR3, as DNA: TGTGCCAGCAGCCCCCAGGGAGGGTACACAGATACGCAGTATTTT. This gives the protein CASSPQGGYTDTQYF.

This clonotype has a count of ten or more. This chain connects TRBV7-2 to TRBJ2-3, with D tentatively TRBD1 (8 bases). Germline CDR1 SGHTA, CDR2 FQGNSA. V was clipped by 1 base and J by 14 bases, with 22 bases between them. CDR3 length equals 15 residues. As DNA, the CDR3 is TGTGCCAGCAGCTTAGAGGCGGACAGGGAGGGCCGGCGGTATTTT. Protein: CASSLEADREGRRYF.

This clonotype was recorded many times. The genes are TRBV15 and TRBJ2-6, with D possibly being TRBD2 (6 bases). This CDR3 is 15 amino acids long. The ends were cut back, 8 bases at V and 4 bases at J, with 15 bases in the middle. The germline CDR1 and CDR2 sequences are LNHNV and YYDKDF (reference sequence). The CDR3, as DNA: TGTGCCACCTCCATGGGAGGCTCCGGGGCCAACGTCCTGACTTTC. Translation: CATSMGGSGANVLTF.

This clonotype appeared many times. This chain links TRBV7-6 with TRBJ1-2; TRBD1 matches at 9 bases. V shed 5 bases and J 6 bases; nucleotides not matched to a gene: 13. This CDR3 spans 16 amino acids. Germline lookup yields CDR1 SGHVS and CDR2 FNYEAQ. In DNA form, the CDR3 reads TGTGCCAGCAGCCGACGAACGGGGACAGGGAGCGATGGCTACACCTTC. It encodes CASSRRTGTGSDGYTF.

The chain links TRBV7-9 to TRBJ2-7, with a tentative D call TRBD1 (5 bases). The germline V gene has CDR1 SEHNR and CDR2 FQNEAQ (reference sequence). Trimming shortened V by 3 bases and J by 0 bases, and 12 bases separated the two germline ends. The length of the CDR3 is 15 residues. The CDR3 DNA reads as TGTGCCAGCAGCTTCTACAGGTCGGGCTCCTACGAGCAGTACTTC. It encodes CASSFYRSGSYEQYF.

A remark on this clonotype: This may be a read error: a much more frequent sequence differs by one nucleotide. The V call is TRBV20-1, the J call TRBJ1-2; 8 positions match TRBD1. This CDR3 has 12 amino acids. Germline CDR1 reads DFQATT; CDR2 reads SNEGSKA (reference sequence). CDR3 loop: CGQTGVNYGYTF. CDR3 DNA sequence: TGCGGGCAGACAGGGGTGAACTATGGCTACACCTTC.

The chain has TRBV21-1 and TRBJ1-4; TRBD1 reflects the table's D call only, with no check against the DNA. TRBV21-1 is an annotated pseudogene. This CDR3 is built from 13 residues. The CDR3 here is CASNRDKREKLFF. CDR3 sequence (DNA): TGTGCCAGCAACCGGGACAAAAGGGAAAAACTGTTTTTT.

In its sample, this clonotype was seen many times. The V gene is TRBV5-1, the J gene TRBJ1-4; D is uncertain. This CDR3 spans 16 amino acids. The ends were cut back, 0 bases at V and 0 bases at J, with 9 bases in the middle. Per the germline V gene, CDR1 is SGHRS and CDR2 is YFSETQ. CDR3 sequence reads: CASSLGVFATNEKLFF. DNA of the CDR3: TGCGCCAGCAGCTTGGGAGTTTTTGCAACTAATGAAAAACTGTTTTTT.

This chain joins TRBV3-1 and TRBJ2-7; no firm D call. The assigned J gene may be wrong: the sequence end matches TRBJ2-5 better. This CDR3 has 15 amino acids. Germline CDR1 and CDR2: LGHDT and YNNKEL (reference sequence). The CDR3 loop is CASSHPDVRSETQYF. The CDR3 DNA reads TGTGCCAGCAGCCACCCCGACGTGCGGTCGGAGACCCAGTACTTC.

Concerning this clonotype: A much larger clone lies a single base off, so this may be a read error. The CDR3 carries no conserved terminal phenylalanine or tryptophan, so it likely arises from a read error. The chain uses TRBV4-1 and TRBJ2-5, with 8 bases identical to TRBD1. Losses at the gene ends were 0 bases for V and 5 bases for J; bases not matched to a gene: 5. CDR1 and CDR2 from the germline V gene are MGHRA and YSYEKL. This CDR3 comprises 15 residues. CDR3 region: CASSQEGQVTETQYV. CDR3 nucleotides: TGCGCCAGCAGCCAAGAGGGACAGGTGACTGAGACCCAGTACGTC.

The rearrangement uses TRBV20-1 and TRBJ2-7; D unresolved. The CDR3 loop spans 10 amino acids. V was trimmed by 5 bases and J by 7 bases, leaving 9 bases between them. Germline V gene data show CDR1 as DFQATT and CDR2 as SNEGSKA (reference sequence). The CDR3 is CSAGVGEQYF. The CDR3 nucleotides read TGCAGTGCTGGAGTGGGAGAGCAGTACTTC.

This clonotype appeared many times. The chain is built from TRBV7-2 and TRBJ2-3, with 12 bases identical to TRBD1. The CDR3 spans 20 residues. Germline trimming cut 2 bases from V and 1 base from J; bases unmatched to any gene: 13. Germline CDR1 is SGHTA and CDR2 is FQGNSA. CDR3 sequence reads: CASSLWQNRDRGRGTDTQYF. The CDR3 DNA reads as TGTGCCAGCAGCTTATGGCAAAACCGGGACAGGGGGCGCGGCACAGATACGCAGTATTTT.

The V call is TRBV6-1, the J call TRBJ1-1; D might be TRBD1 (5 bases). Germline V lookup: CDR1 MNHNS, CDR2 SASEGT. The CDR3 is 14 residues long. V shed 2 bases and J shed 4 bases, with 11 bases lying between them. CDR3 protein: CASSEPGRVTEAFF. DNA for the CDR3: TGTGCCAGCAGTGAACCGGGCAGGGTCACTGAAGCTTTCTTT.

This clonotype was detected a few times. The junction differs from germline at one of its ends, possibly a read error. V and J are TRBV5-5 and TRBJ2-1; 7 positions match TRBD2. Looked up from germline, CDR1 is SGHKS and CDR2 is YYEKEE (reference sequence). The CDR3 extends over 15 amino acids. CDR3 residues: CASSLPGGPYSEQFF. The CDR3 nucleotides read TGTGCCAGCAGCTTGCCGGGGGGACCATACAGTGAGCAGTTCTTC.

The chain couples TRBV4-3 to TRBJ2-5; D is perhaps TRBD1 or TRBD2 (6 bases each). The tail of the sequence fits TRBJ2-7 better, so the J call may be wrong. This CDR3 has 15 residues. CDR1 is LGHNA, CDR2 YSLEER, per germline. CDR3 in DNA: TGCGCCAGCAGCCAAGAGGGCAGGGGAGGATACGAGCAGTACTTC. Its translation is CASSQEGRGGYEQYF.

This clonotype has a count of ten or more. This chain joins TRBV6-2 or TRBV6-3 and TRBJ2-7; D is undetermined. The CDR3 has 11 amino acids. The germline V gene has CDR1 MNHEY and CDR2 SVGEGT. Trimming shortened V by 6 bases and J by 4 bases, and 7 bases separated the two germline ends. CDR3: CASRVSYEQYF. CDR3 DNA: TGTGCCAGCAGGGTCAGTTACGAGCAGTACTTC.

The genes are TRBV3-1 and TRBJ2-1; D unresolved. The end of the DNA fits TRBJ2-7 better, so the J call may be wrong. The CDR3 is made up of 15 amino acids. CDR1 is LGHDT and CDR2 is YNNKEL in the germline V gene (reference sequence). The CDR3 region has the DNA TGTGCCAGCAGCTCCTTAGTGGTATCCTACAATGAGCAGTACTTC. As protein: CASSSLVVSYNEQYF.

V usage is TRBV10-1 and J usage is TRBJ1-4, with D unclear. This CDR3 has 15 amino acids. Per the germline V gene, CDR1 is WNHNN and CDR2 is SYGVQD (reference sequence). Trimming left V 3 bases short and J 4 bases short, with 12 bases between. The CDR3 sequence is CASSEGGARNEKLFF. The CDR3 DNA reads TGCGCCAGCAGTGAAGGAGGTGCACGTAATGAAAAACTGTTTTTT.

This clonotype was found many times. This chain connects TRBV7-2 to TRBJ1-6, with 11 nucleotides matching TRBD1. The CDR3 consists of 15 residues. Germline V gene lookup returns CDR1 SGHTA and CDR2 FQGNSA. The J segment lost 7 bases and the V segment lost 4 bases, leaving 3 bases of the junction unmatched. CDR3 in DNA: TGTGCCAGCAGCTCCTGGACAGGGGGCAATTCACCCCTCCACTTT. Protein product: CASSSWTGGNSPLHF.

The gene calls are TRBV7-2 and TRBJ1-2; D gene unclear. Trimming stripped 2 bases from V and 4 bases from J, with 11 bases between. The CDR3 is 14 amino acids. CDR1 SGHTA and CDR2 FQGNSA come from the germline V gene. This CDR3 reads CASSLNGYPYGYTF. For the CDR3, the DNA is TGTGCCAGCAGCTTAAACGGCTACCCCTATGGCTACACCTTC.

In its sample, this clonotype was seen a few times. The gene calls are TRBV5-1 and TRBJ2-2; no reliable D call. Germline CDR1 and CDR2: SGHRS and YFSETQ. The germline V and J ends were trimmed by 7 bases and 9 bases, with 16 bases remaining between them. This CDR3 has 13 residues. CDR3 region: CASHVGSTRELFF. DNA of the CDR3: TGCGCCAGCCATGTGGGTTCTACGAGGGAGCTGTTTTTT.

Worth noting for this clonotype: At one boundary the junction diverges from the germline segment, which might be a read error. This sequence joins TRBV10-3 and TRBJ2-7; a weak D match, TRBD2 (6 bases). The length of the CDR3 is 15 residues. Germline V gives CDR1 ENHRY, CDR2 SYGVKD. CDR3 DNA: TGCGCCATCAGTGAACAAGGGGAGGCCTACAATGAGCAGTACTTC. Translating it yields CAISEQGEAYNEQYF.

This clonotype was counted at least ten times. V usage is TRBV5-1 and J usage is TRBJ2-3; TRBD2 matches at 11 bases. The CDR3 has 17 residues. Germline assignment: CDR1 SGHRS and CDR2 YFSETQ. J was trimmed by 6 bases and V by 1 base; bases with no gene match: 10. The CDR3 DNA is TGCGCCAGCAGCTTGCGTACTAGCGGGGGCTCCGGGGATACGCAGTATTTT. Protein product: CASSLRTSGGSGDTQYF.

The sample holds many counts of this clonotype. The V gene is TRBV5-6, the J gene TRBJ2-1, with unresolved D. The V end lost 2 bases, the J end lost 0 bases, and 12 bases lay between the germline ends. Germline loops: CDR1 SGHDT, CDR2 YYEEEE. The length of the CDR3 is 16 residues. CDR3: CASSFYSISSYNEQFF. CDR3 DNA: TGTGCCAGCAGCTTCTATTCTATCAGCTCCTACAATGAGCAGTTCTTC.